The T cell receptor (beta chain) described here comes from a study of a mutant IDH1 vaccine in newly diagnosed glioma (dated by TCRdb to the early 2020s). For context, the study as a whole: Patients were given eight vaccinations, in weeks 1, 3, 5, 7, 11, 15, 19 and 23, which matched visits V03 through V10. Vaccination started 4-6 weeks after radiotherapy alone, or was given together with temozolomide cycles in the groups whose treatment included chemotherapy. The approximately 29 treated patients were around 60% male and around 40% female, with a mean age of around 40 years. Prior to enrollment, patients had been given standard therapy consisting of radiotherapy alone, temozolomide alone, or radiochemotherapy with temozolomide, with the combination given to most patients. Peripheral blood samples were drawn at six visits, namely V03 (baseline), V05, V07, V10, V12 and V13. Longitudinal TCRB deep sequencing was done for 20 to 25 treated patients, wherever samples were available for exploratory analyses.

From the germline V gene, CDR1 is SGDLS and CDR2 is YYNGEE. From its cysteine to its phenylalanine, the CDR3 spans 14 amino acids. Only the CDR3 portion is preserved as DNA: 42 bases, with reading frame beginning at the first base. Relative to germline, V is 0 bases shorter and J is 1 base shorter, with 7 bases between their ends. The method behind the library was the immunoSEQ multiplex PCR assay. Following the manufacturer's protocol, the hsTCRB Kit was used to amplify rearranged TCR beta chain sequences. An Illumina MiSeq was used to sequence the TCRB libraries. For the original study's pipeline: Demultiplexing, trimming and gene mapping were performed with the kit vendor's proprietary platform. The table was pulled from immuneACCESS by TCRdb, which kept in-frame rearrangements only. Such tables lose some clones; where checked, under half of the loss comes from unresolved V genes, and the rest has no known cause. V, J and clone size were drawn from that table, and D and trimming were deduced from the DNA. The sample yields roughly 34,000 clones; roughly 79% were counted once. The top ten constitute about 12% of the sample.

Only a few counts were recorded for this clone. The target of this receptor is not known. Base qualities are not at hand, and no much larger clone is one base apart. Sample time point, as interpreted from the label and publication: week 5, during vaccination. Each vaccine dose, consisting of 300 ug of a 20-mer mutant IDH1 peptide in Montanide, was administered subcutaneously with topical imiquimod. Newly diagnosed WHO grade 3 or 4 IDH1-mutant astrocytomas showing loss of nuclear ATRX were present in the donors. The samples were drawn from NOA16, a multicentre, single-arm, open-label phase I trial in Germany that tested a mutant IDH1 peptide vaccine in humans for the first time. Genomic DNA for TCRB sequencing was isolated from EDTA blood with the DNeasy Blood and Tissue Kit. Results the study describes overall, beyond this receptor: Selection of PBMC samples for TCRB deep sequencing was based on availability. Changes in the top peripheral T cell clonotypes picked up by TCRB sequencing did not appear to be linked to pseudoprogression. Immune responses induced by the vaccine were seen in 90% to 95% of patients across multiple MHC alleles. The authors noted that analyses of patient blood samples could not be reproduced because of sample limitations.

Source: PBMCs, taken from a glioma patient whose treatment included an IDH1 peptide vaccine. This receptor was identified in a man aged 50 or older with glioma. This sequence uses TRBV9 and TRBJ2-5, with the D gene not clear enough to name. The DNA is TGTGCCAGCAGCGTAGGAACGGTCCAAGAGACCCAGTACTTC. Translated, it reads CASSVGTVQETQYF.